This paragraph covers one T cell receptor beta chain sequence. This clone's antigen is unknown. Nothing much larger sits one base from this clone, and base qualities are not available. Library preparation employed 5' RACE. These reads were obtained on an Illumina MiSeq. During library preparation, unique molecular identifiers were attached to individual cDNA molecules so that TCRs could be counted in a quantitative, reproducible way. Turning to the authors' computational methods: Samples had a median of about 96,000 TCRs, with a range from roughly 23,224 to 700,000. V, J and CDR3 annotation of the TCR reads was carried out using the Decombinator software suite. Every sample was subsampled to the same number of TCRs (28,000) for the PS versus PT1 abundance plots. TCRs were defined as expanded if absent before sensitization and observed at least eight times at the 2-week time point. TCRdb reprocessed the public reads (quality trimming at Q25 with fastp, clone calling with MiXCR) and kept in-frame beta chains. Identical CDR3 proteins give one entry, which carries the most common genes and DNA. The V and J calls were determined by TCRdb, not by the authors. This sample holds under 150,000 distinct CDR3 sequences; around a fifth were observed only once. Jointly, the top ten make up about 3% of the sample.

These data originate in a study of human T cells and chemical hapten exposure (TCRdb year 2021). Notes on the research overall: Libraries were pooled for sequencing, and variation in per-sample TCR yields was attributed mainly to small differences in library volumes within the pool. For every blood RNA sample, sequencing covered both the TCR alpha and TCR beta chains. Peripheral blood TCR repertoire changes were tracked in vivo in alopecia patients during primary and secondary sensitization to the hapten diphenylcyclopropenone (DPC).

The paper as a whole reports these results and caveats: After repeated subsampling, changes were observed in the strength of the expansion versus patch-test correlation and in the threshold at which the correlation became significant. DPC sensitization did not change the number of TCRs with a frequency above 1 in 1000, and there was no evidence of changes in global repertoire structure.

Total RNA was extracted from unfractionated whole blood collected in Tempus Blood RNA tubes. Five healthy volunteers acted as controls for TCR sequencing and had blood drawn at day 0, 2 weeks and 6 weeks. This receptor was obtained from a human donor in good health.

The DNA sequence is given as TGTGCCACCAGTGACCGAACAGGGGATAGCACTGAAGCTTTCTTT. This codes for CATSDRTGDSTEAFF. The chain couples TRBV24-1 to TRBJ1-1; 7 bases in the junction line up with TRBD1. CDR1 and CDR2, per the germline V gene, are KGHDR and SFDVKD. Germline trimming: 4 bases from V, 4 bases from J; junction bases outside gene matches: 8. From the cysteine up to the phenylalanine, the CDR3 has a length of 15 residues. Left in the record is the CDR3 DNA by itself, 45 bases read in frame from the first base.